The clone carrying this TCR beta chain was counted many times. The antigen is unknown. The sample originates from a study of T-cell reconstitution after alpha-beta-depleted transplantation in children. Whole-study findings and limits: Newly generated T cells supplied most T-cell counts and diversity one year post-transplant. Roughly two months post-transplant, alpha-beta T cells reportedly originated from several hundred graft clones that had expanded.

Researchers prepared the TCRbeta library using unique molecular identifiers, the study reports. TCRdb itself ran the PCR reads through MiXCR, one entry per CDR3 protein. The table lists 250,000 to 300,000 distinct CDR3 sequences, about a tenth of them singletons, with approximately 7% in the top ten. CDR1 is DFQATT, CDR2 SNEGSKA, per germline (reference sequence). Deletions cut 3 bases from V and 5 bases from J, with 19 bases between. The CDR3 covers 15 residues. This clonotype originated in a boy younger than two with acute myeloid leukemia, due to receive a stem cell transplant. Sequencing was performed on PBMCs, taken before TCRalphabeta/CD19-depleted stem cell transplant. The chain is built from TRBV20-1 and TRBJ2-5, with D perhaps matching TRBD2 (5 bases). CDR3 sequence: CSASWVGLKRETQYF. As DNA, the CDR3 is TGCAGTGCTAGTTGGGTCGGACTCAAGAGGGAGACCCAGTACTTC.